One and the same sample provided the 3 T cell receptor beta chains below, sequenced in a study of blood T cell repertoires in COVID-19. Repertoires were generated with immunoSEQ multiplex PCR, while TCRdb's copy carries only in-frame clones and drops some. The sample consists of 50,000 to 70,000 clones, 84% of them appearing once. The specimen was peripheral blood. These receptors all stem from a man aged 65-85 years with active COVID-19.

V is TRBV7-9 and J is TRBJ1-2; TRBD1 agrees at 10 bases. Trimming cost V 2 bases and J 8 bases; bases outside gene matches: 8. Germline-derived CDR1 and CDR2 are SEHNR and FQNEAQ (reference sequence). This CDR3 has 15 amino acids. DNA for the CDR3: TGTGCCAGCAGCTTAACGACAGGGGGCGCGAAGGGCTACACCTTC. Translated: CASSLTTGGAKGYTF.

V usage is TRBV11-3 and J usage is TRBJ2-3; maybe TRBD2 (5 bases). Germline V gene lookup returns CDR1 SGHNT and CDR2 YENEEA. Trimming took 1 base from V and 2 from J, leaving 13 bases between them. CDR3 length: 16 amino acids. This CDR3 is CASSLGLEGDTDTQYF. DNA of the CDR3: TGTGCCAGCAGCTTAGGTCTTGAGGGAGACACAGATACGCAGTATTTT.

This clone was recorded once. The chain has TRBV5-6 and TRBJ1-6; TRBD1 might be the D (5 bases). Between the trimmed V and J ends, which lost 4 bases and 2 bases, there was a span of 16 bases. The length of the CDR3 is 17 residues. Germline-derived CDR1 and CDR2 are SGHDT and YYEEEE. The CDR3 sequence is CASSAGGDRTYNSPLHF. CDR3 bases: TGTGCCAGCAGCGCCGGAGGGGATCGGACCTATAATTCACCCCTCCACTTT. The complete variable domain, with remaining parts taken from reference TRBV5-6 and TRBJ1-6, reads DAGVTQSPTHLIKTRGQQVTLRCSPKSGHDTVSWYQQALGQGPQFIFQYYEEEERQRGNFPDRFSGHQFPNYSSELNVNALLLGDSALYLCASSAGGDRTYNSPLHFGNGTRLTVT.